Listed below are T cell receptor beta chains from one sample, sequenced in a study of cytomegalovirus exposure and HLA in healthy donors. Profiled with immunoSEQ multiplex PCR; TCRdb holds only in-frame clones, not every one. Of under 200,000 clones detected, around 83% appear once; the ten largest clones hold roughly 6.5%. Material for sequencing was PBMCs. The receptors come from a man over 45 in good health and CMV-seropositive. The CDR3 runs from the conserved cysteine through the conserved F or W. A D gene is named only where the DNA matches it firmly. The listing skips clone size in some rows; elsewhere it reads once, few, many or a size class.

v_call,clone_size,d_call,j_call,cdr3_nt,cdr3_aa
TRBV29-1,.,TRBD2,TRBJ2-1,TGCAGCGTTGATAGTCTAGCGGGCTACAATGAGCAGTTCTTC,CSVDSLAGYNEQFF
TRBV25-1,.,TRBD2,TRBJ2-5,TGTGCCAGCACTCCTGGGGAGGGTCAAGAGACCCAGTACTTC,CASTPGEGQETQYF
TRBV5-1,once,.,TRBJ1-2,TGCGCCAGCAGCCGCCCGGGAGGGGGGTCGCTCCCTAACTATGGCTACACCTTC,CASSRPGGGSLPNYGYTF
TRBV5-4,few,TRBD2,TRBJ2-3,TGTGCCAGCAGCTTGTCTAGCGGGAGCATTGGAGATACGCAGTATTTT,CASSLSSGSIGDTQYF
TRBV20-1,.,.,TRBJ2-7,TGCAGTGCTAGTGGGGCGGGGGAGCAGTACTTC,CSASGAGEQYF
TRBV2,.,.,TRBJ2-2,TGTGCCAGCAGTGCTCTTCTGGAGCTGTTTTTT,CASSALLELFF
TRBV9,.,.,TRBJ1-2,TGTGCCAGCAGCGTAGTAGCGTTCTCGACCTATGTGGGCTACACCTTC,CASSVVAFSTYVGYTF
TRBV19,.,TRBD1,TRBJ1-5,TGTGCCAGCCAGGACGGACAGGGGGATCAGCCCCAGCATTTT,CASQDGQGDQPQHF
TRBV7-3,.,.,TRBJ1-1,TGTGCCAGCAGCCCCCAGGGAACAGGCACTGAAGCTTTCTTT,CASSPQGTGTEAFF
TRBV4-2,.,.,TRBJ2-5,TGTGCCAGCAGCCCCGGACAGAACTGGGAACAAGAGACCCAGTACTTC,CASSPGQNWEQETQYF
TRBV9,once,.,TRBJ1-1,TGTGCCAGCAGCGTAGACACAGGTATGAACACTGAAGCTTTCTTT,CASSVDTGMNTEAFF
TRBV5-1,.,TRBD1,TRBJ2-3,TGCGCCAGCAGCTTAGACAGGGGGCCAACAGATACGCAGTATTTT,CASSLDRGPTDTQYF
TRBV10-2,once,TRBD2,TRBJ2-1,TGCGCCAGCAGTGAATCTGGACTAGCGGGAGGTTACTCCTACAATGAGCAGTTCTTC,CASSESGLAGGYSYNEQFF
TRBV6-5,.,TRBD2,TRBJ2-5,TGTGCCAGCGGGCTAGCGGGAGGAAGTCAAGAGACCCAGTACTTC,CASGLAGGSQETQYF
TRBV6-4,.,.,TRBJ2-2,TGTGCCAGCACCCCCGGCGGCCCGAACACCGGGGAGCTGTTTTTT,CASTPGGPNTGELFF
TRBV7-9,.,TRBD1,TRBJ1-1,TGTGCCAGCAGCTCTTACAGGGGAAACACTGAAGCTTTCTTT,CASSSYRGNTEAFF
TRBV11-2,.,.,TRBJ2-3,TGTGCCAGCAGCTTACGGGGGGCACTCACAGATACGCAGTATTTT,CASSLRGALTDTQYF
TRBV5-4,.,TRBD2,TRBJ2-3,TGTGCCAGCAGCCTAGGACTAGCATCAGATACGCAGTATTTT,CASSLGLASDTQYF
TRBV5-1,.,TRBD2,TRBJ2-3,TGCGCCAGCTCTAGCGGGAGGGCCGGGACAGATACGCAGTATTTT,CASSSGRAGTDTQYF
TRBV7-9,.,.,TRBJ2-5,TGTGCCAGCAGGTCCGGAGGGGGCTCAATTCAAGAGACCCAGTACTTC,CASRSGGGSIQETQYF
TRBV7-6,.,.,TRBJ1-2,TGTGCCAGCAGCTTAGCGCCCGGAGGGGTTGCTAACTATGGCTACACCTTC,CASSLAPGGVANYGYTF
TRBV5-1,.,TRBD1,TRBJ1-1,TGCGCCAGCAGTCGGAGGGACAGTAGGTTGGAGAACACTGAAGCTTTCTTT,CASSRRDSRLENTEAFF
TRBV5-1,.,.,TRBJ2-7,TGCGCCAGCAGCTTGGCTGGCGGGGGCCTTTCCTACGAGCAGTACTTC,CASSLAGGGLSYEQYF
TRBV6-5,.,TRBD1,TRBJ1-2,TGTGCCAGCAGCCCAGGGACAGTCAGTTATGGCTACACCTTC,CASSPGTVSYGYTF
TRBV5-1,.,TRBD1,TRBJ1-1,TGCGCCAGCAGGACCGGTACAGGGGAGTACTCTGCAGCTTTCTTT,CASRTGTGEYSAAFF
TRBV7-9,few,TRBD2,TRBJ2-3,TGTGCCAGCAGCGACCCTAGCGGAGTGGGAGATACGCAGTATTTT,CASSDPSGVGDTQYF
TRBV19,.,.,TRBJ1-1,TGTGCCAGTAGTACCGGCGCGGGGGCGAACACTGAAGCTTTCTTT,CASSTGAGANTEAFF
TRBV2,.,.,TRBJ2-5,TGTGCCAGCCACGTAGAACAGGGGCGGGGAGAGACCCAGTACTTC,CASHVEQGRGETQYF
TRBV6-5,.,TRBD1,TRBJ1-1,TGTGCCAGCAGTTACCAGGGGGCGGGAACTGAAGCTTTCTTT,CASSYQGAGTEAFF
TRBV9,.,TRBD1,TRBJ2-2,TGTGCCAGCACCGACAGGGCTGAGGGCGGGGAGCTGTTTTTT,CASTDRAEGGELFF
TRBV15,few,TRBD1,TRBJ2-5,TGTGCCAGCTCAGACAGGGGCCTTCAAGAGACCCAGTACTTC,CASSDRGLQETQYF
TRBV4-2,.,.,TRBJ2-6,TGTGCCAGCAGCCGAGACAGCAACTCTGGGGCCAACGGCCTGACTTTC,CASSRDSNSGANGLTF
TRBV4-2,.,TRBD2,TRBJ2-5,TGTGCCAGCAGCCAGCAGCGGGGGCAAGAGACCCAGTACTTC,CASSQQRGQETQYF
TRBV7-2,.,.,TRBJ1-5,TGTGCCAGCAGCGACCGGACAGTAGGCAATCAGCCCCAGCATTTT,CASSDRTVGNQPQHF
TRBV9,.,.,TRBJ1-5,TGTGCCAGCAGCGAGAGCCCCCACAATCAGCCCCAGCATTTT,CASSESPHNQPQHF
TRBV19,.,TRBD1,TRBJ1-5,TGTGCCAGTGCGAATGCCTGGACAGGGACTAATCAGCCCCAGCATTTT,CASANAWTGTNQPQHF
TRBV7-3,.,TRBD1,TRBJ2-1,TGTGCCAGCAGCTTAAGAGGTGTCGGGACAGGGGAAAATGAGCAGTTCTTC,CASSLRGVGTGENEQFF
TRBV5-8,.,TRBD1,TRBJ1-6,TGTGCCAGCAGCCAACAGGGGGCTTATTCACCCCTCCACTTT,CASSQQGAYSPLHF
TRBV11-3,.,.,TRBJ2-5,TGTGCCAGCAGCTCCTTCGAGCAAGAGACCCAGTACTTC,CASSSFEQETQYF
TRBV7-2,.,.,TRBJ2-2,TGTGCCAGCAGGACCCCCAGAAGGGGGGGCCGGACCGGGGAGCTGTTTTTT,CASRTPRRGGRTGELFF
TRBV28,.,.,TRBJ1-5,TGTGCCAGCAGCGGGGATAAGTATCAGCCCCAGCATTTT,CASSGDKYQPQHF
TRBV2,.,TRBD1,TRBJ2-2,TGTGCCAGCAGGAACGGACAGGGTGGCACCGGGGAGCTGTTTTTT,CASRNGQGGTGELFF
TRBV10-3,.,.,TRBJ1-1,TGTGCCATCAGGGAGCAGGGGAGTACTGAAGCTTTCTTT,CAIREQGSTEAFF
TRBV6-6,.,.,TRBJ1-2,TGTGCCACCTGGACATCCGGTGCCCCCTATGGCTACACCTTC,CATWTSGAPYGYTF
TRBV7-6,.,.,TRBJ1-1,TGTGCCAGCAGCGGCATACAGGGTCTCACGAGGGCTTTCTTT,CASSGIQGLTRAFF
TRBV11-2,.,.,TRBJ2-3,TGTGCCAGCAGCTTAGTGGGGGCGCCCACAGATACGCAGTATTTT,CASSLVGAPTDTQYF
TRBV5-4,.,.,TRBJ1-4,TGTGCCAGCAGCTCGGGGGAGGGAAAACTGTTTTTT,CASSSGEGKLFF
TRBV11-3,.,.,TRBJ2-1,TGTGCCAGCAGCTTATTAGTGAGTCCCCCCTACAATGAGCAGTTCTTC,CASSLLVSPPYNEQFF